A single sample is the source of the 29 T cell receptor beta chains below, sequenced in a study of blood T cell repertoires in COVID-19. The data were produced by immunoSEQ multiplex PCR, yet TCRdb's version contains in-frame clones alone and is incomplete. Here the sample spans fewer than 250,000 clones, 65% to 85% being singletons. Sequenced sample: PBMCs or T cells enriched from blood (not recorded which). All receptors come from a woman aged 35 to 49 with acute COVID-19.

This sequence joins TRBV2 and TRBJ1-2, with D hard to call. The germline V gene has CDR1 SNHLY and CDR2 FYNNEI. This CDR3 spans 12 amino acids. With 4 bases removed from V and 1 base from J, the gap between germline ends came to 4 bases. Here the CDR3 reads CASSGVNYGYTF. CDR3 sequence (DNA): TGTGCCAGCAGTGGAGTTAACTATGGCTACACCTTC. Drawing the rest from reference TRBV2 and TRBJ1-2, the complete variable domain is EPEVTQTPSHQVTQMGQEVILRCVPISNHLYFYWYRQILGQKVEFLVSFYNNEISEKSEIFDDQFSVERPDGSNFTLKIRSTKLEDSAMYFCASSGVNYGYTFGSGTRLTVV.

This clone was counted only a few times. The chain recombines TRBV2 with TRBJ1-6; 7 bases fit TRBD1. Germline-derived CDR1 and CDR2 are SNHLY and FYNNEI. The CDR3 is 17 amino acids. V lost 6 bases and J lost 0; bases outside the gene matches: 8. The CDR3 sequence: CASRPDRVSSYNSPLHF. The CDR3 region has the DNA TGTGCCAGCAGACCAGACAGGGTTAGCTCCTATAATTCACCCCTCCACTTT.

The CDR3 loop is CASLNSLGNTEAFF. CDR3 DNA sequence: TGTGCCAGCCTAAACAGTTTGGGGAACACTGAAGCTTTCTTT. This chain joins TRBV6-5 and TRBJ1-1; D is unresolved. CDR1 is MNHEY and CDR2 is SVGAGI in the germline V gene. Trimming removed 8 bases from V and 1 base from J, with 14 bases in between. This CDR3 contains 14 residues.

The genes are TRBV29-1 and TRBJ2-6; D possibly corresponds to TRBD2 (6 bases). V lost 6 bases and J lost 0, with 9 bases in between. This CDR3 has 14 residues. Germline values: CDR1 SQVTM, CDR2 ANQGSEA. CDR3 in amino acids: CSVGGSSGANVLTF. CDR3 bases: TGCAGCGTGGGGGGTAGCTCTGGGGCCAACGTCCTGACTTTC.

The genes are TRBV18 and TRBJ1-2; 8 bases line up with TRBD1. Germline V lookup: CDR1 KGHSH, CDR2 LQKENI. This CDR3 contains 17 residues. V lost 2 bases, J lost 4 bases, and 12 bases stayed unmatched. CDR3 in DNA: TGTGCCAGCTCACCAATTAACCCGGGACAGGCGGTCTATGGCTACACCTTC. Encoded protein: CASSPINPGQAVYGYTF.

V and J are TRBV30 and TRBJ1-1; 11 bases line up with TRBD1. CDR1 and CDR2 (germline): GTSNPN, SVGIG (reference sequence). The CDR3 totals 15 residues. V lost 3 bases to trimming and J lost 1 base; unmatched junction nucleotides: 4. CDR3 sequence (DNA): TGTGCCTGGAGAGGTGGGACAGGGGGGAACACTGAAGCTTTCTTT. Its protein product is CAWRGGTGGNTEAFF.

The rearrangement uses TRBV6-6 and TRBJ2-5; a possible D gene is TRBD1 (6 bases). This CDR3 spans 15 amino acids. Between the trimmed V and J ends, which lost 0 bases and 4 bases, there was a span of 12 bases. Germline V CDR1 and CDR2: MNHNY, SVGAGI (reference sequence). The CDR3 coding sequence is TGTGCCAGCAGTTACTCGGGGACAATAGGAGAGACCCAGTACTTC. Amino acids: CASSYSGTIGETQYF.

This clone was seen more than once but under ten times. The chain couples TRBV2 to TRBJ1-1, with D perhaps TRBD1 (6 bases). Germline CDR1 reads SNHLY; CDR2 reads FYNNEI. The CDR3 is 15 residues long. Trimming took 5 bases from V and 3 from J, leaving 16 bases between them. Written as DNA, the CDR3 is TGTGCCAGCAGTAAAGACAGGCCGGGGGACACTGAAGCTTTCTTT. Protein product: CASSKDRPGDTEAFF.

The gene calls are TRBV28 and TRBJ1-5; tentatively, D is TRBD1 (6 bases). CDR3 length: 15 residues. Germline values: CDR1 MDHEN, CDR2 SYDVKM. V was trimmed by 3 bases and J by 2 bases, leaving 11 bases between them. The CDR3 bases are TGTGCCAGCAGTTTTGGGGGCCGGGGCAATCAGCCCCAGCATTTT. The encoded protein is CASSFGGRGNQPQHF.

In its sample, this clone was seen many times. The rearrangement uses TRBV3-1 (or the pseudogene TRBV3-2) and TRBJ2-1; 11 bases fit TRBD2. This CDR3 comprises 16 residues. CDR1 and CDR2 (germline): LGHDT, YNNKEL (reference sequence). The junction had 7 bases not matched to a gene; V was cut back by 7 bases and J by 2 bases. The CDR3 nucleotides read TGTGCCAGCACCGGGACTAGCGGACCTCCCTACAATGAGCAGTTCTTC. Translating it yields CASTGTSGPPYNEQFF.

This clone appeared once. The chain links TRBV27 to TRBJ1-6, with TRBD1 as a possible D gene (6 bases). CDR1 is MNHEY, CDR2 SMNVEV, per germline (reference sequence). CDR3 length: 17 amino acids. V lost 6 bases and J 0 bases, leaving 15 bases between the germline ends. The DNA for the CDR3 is TGTGCCAGCAGCCGCAAAACAGGGACCTCCTATAATTCACCCCTCCACTTT. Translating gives CASSRKTGTSYNSPLHF.

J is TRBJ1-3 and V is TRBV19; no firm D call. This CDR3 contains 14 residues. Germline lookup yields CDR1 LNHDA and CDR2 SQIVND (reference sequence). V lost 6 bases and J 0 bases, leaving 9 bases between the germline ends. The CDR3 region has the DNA TGTGCCAGTAGAGGAACGGGCTCTGGAAACACCATATATTTT. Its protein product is CASRGTGSGNTIYF.

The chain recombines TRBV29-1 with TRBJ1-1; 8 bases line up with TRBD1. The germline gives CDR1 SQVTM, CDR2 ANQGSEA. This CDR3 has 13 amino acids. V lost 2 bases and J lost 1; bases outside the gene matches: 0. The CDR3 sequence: CSVETGGNTEAFF. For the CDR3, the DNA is TGCAGCGTTGAAACAGGGGGGAACACTGAAGCTTTCTTT. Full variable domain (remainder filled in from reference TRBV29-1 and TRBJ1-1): SAVISQKPSRDICQRGTSLTIQCQVDSQVTMMFWYRQQPGQSLTLIATANQGSEATYESGFVIDKFPISRPNLTFSTLTVSNMSPEDSSIYLCSVETGGNTEAFFGQGTRLTVV.

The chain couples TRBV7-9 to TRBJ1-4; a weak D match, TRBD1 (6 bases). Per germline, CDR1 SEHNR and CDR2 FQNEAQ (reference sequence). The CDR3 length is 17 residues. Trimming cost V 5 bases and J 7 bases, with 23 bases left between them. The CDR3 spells CASSLPGLGGGREKLFF. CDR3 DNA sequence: TGTGCCAGCAGCCTCCCGGGGTTGGGCGGGGGCCGTGAAAAACTGTTTTTT.

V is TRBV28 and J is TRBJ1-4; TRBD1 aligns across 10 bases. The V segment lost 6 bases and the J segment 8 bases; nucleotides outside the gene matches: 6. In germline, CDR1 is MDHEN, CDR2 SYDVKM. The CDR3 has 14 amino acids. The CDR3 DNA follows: TGTGCCAGCAGGGGACAGGGGATCAGCGAAAAACTGTTTTTT. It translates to CASRGQGISEKLFF. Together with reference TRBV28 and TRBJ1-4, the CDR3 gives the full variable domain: DVKVTQSSRYLVKRTGEKVFLECVQDMDHENMFWYRQDPGLGLRLIYFSYDVKMKEKGDIPEGYSVSREKKERFSLILESASTNQTSMYLCASRGQGISEKLFFGSGTQLSVL.

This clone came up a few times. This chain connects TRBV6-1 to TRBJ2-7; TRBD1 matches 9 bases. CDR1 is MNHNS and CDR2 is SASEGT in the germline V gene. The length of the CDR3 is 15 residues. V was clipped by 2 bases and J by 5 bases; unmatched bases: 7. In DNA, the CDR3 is TGTGCCAGCAGTGAAACCGGGACAGGGTACCACGAGCAGTACTTC. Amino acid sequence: CASSETGTGYHEQYF.

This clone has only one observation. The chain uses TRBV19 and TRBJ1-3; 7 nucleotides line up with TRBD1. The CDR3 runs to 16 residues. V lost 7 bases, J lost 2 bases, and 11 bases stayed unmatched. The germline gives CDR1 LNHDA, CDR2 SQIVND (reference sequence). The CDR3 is CASTPTRQGPGNTIYF. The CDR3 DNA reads TGTGCCAGTACACCTACTAGACAGGGCCCTGGAAACACCATATATTTT.

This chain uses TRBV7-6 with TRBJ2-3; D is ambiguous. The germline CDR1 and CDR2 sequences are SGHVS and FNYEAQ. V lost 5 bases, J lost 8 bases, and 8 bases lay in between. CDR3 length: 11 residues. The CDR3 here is CASSPTGTQYF. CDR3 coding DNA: TGTGCCAGCAGCCCGACGGGTACGCAGTATTTT.

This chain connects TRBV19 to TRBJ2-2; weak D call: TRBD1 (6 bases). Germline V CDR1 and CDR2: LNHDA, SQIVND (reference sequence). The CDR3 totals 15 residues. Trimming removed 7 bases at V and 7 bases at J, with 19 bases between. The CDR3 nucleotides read TGTGCCAGTACCACGGGACCCGTAGGGGGCGGGGAGCTGTTTTTT. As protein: CASTTGPVGGGELFF.

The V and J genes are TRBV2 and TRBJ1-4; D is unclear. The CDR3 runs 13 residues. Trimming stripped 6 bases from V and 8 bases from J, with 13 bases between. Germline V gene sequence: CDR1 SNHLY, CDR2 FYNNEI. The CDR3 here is CASRADRYEKLFF. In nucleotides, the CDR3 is TGTGCCAGCAGAGCGGACCGATACGAAAAACTGTTTTTT. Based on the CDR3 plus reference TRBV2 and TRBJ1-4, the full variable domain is EPEVTQTPSHQVTQMGQEVILRCVPISNHLYFYWYRQILGQKVEFLVSFYNNEISEKSEIFDDQFSVERPDGSNFTLKIRSTKLEDSAMYFCASRADRYEKLFFGSGTQLSVL.

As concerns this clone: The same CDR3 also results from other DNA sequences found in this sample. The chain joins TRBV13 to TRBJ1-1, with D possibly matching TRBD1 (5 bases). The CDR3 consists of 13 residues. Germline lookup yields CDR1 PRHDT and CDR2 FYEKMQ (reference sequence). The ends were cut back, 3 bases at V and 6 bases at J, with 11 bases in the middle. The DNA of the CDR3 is TGTGCCAGCAGCTTGGGGCCGGGCGCTGAAGCTTTCTTT. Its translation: CASSLGPGAEAFF. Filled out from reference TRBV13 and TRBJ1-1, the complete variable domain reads AAGVIQSPRHLIKEKRETATLKCYPIPRHDTVYWYQQGPGQDPQFLISFYEKMQSDKGSIPDRFSAQQFSDYHSELNMSSLELGDSALYFCASSLGPGAEAFFGQGTRLTVV.

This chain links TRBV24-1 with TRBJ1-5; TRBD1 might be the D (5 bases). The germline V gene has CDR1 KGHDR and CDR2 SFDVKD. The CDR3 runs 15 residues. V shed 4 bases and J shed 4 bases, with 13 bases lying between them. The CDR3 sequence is CATSDWGGPNQPQHF. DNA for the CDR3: TGTGCCACCAGTGACTGGGGGGGACCTAATCAGCCCCAGCATTTT.

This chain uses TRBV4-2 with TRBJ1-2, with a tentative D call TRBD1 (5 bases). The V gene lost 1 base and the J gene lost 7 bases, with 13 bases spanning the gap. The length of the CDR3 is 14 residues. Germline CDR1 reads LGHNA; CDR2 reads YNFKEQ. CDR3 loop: CASSQGSQGGGYTF. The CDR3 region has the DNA TGTGCCAGCAGCCAAGGTTCCCAGGGAGGTGGCTACACCTTC.

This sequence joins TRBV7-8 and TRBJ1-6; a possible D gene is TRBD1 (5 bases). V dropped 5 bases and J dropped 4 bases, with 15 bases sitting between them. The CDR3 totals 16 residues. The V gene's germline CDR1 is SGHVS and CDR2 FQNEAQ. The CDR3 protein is CASSVSRTQYNSPLHF. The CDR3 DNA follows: TGTGCCAGCAGCGTCTCCCGGACACAGTATAATTCACCCCTCCACTTT.

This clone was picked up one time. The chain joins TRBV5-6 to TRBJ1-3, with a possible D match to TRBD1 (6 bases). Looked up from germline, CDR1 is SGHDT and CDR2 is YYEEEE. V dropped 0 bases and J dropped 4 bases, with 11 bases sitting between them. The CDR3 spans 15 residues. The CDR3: CASSLAGAGGNTIYF. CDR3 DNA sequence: TGTGCCAGCAGCTTGGCAGGGGCAGGGGGAAACACCATATATTTT.

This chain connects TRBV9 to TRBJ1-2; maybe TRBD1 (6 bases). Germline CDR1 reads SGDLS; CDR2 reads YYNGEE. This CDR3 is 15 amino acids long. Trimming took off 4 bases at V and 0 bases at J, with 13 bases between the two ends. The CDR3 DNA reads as TGTGCCAGCAGCCCCCGTCACAGGGCTAACTATGGCTACACCTTC. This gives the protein CASSPRHRANYGYTF.

The chain's CDR3 is CASSFGNNYGYTF. DNA of the CDR3: TGTGCCAGCAGTTTTGGCAATAACTATGGCTACACCTTC. The chain uses TRBV2 and TRBJ1-2; D not certain. Germline V gene lookup returns CDR1 SNHLY and CDR2 FYNNEI. The CDR3 covers 13 residues. The V end was cut by 5 bases, the J end by 1 base, with 8 bases between.

In nucleotides, the CDR3 is TGTGCCAGTAGTATAGATCGCGAGCGTCCGAACACTGAAGCTTTCTTT. It is translated as CASSIDRERPNTEAFF. This chain connects TRBV19 to TRBJ1-1; no reliable D call. The germline V gene encodes CDR1 LNHDA and CDR2 SQIVND (reference sequence). V lost 0 bases and J 1 base, leaving 12 bases between the germline ends. The CDR3 contains 16 residues.

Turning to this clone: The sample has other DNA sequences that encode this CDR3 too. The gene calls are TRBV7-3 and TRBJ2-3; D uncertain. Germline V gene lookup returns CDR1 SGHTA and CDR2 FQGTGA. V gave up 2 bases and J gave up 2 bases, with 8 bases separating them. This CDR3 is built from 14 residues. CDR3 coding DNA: TGTGCCAGCAGCTTAGGGCTTTCCACAGATACGCAGTATTTT. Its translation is CASSLGLSTDTQYF. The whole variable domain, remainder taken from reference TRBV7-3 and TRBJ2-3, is GAGVSQTPSNKVTEKGKYVELRCDPISGHTALYWYRQSLGQGPEFLIYFQGTGAADDSGLPNDRFFAVRPEGSVSTLKIQRTERGDSAVYLCASSLGLSTDTQYFGPGTRLTVL.